This T cell receptor (beta chain) comes out of a study of blood T cell repertoires in COVID-19. Study background: Specimens from acute and convalescent COVID-19 originated in the United States, Italy and Spain. T cells, B-cell-depleted T cells, or PBMCs provided the cDNA or gDNA that served as material.

The authors' processing: Amplification of reference gene primers provided the estimated nucleated cell counts. TCRdb keeps only in-frame clones here, not all; method: immunoSEQ multiplex PCR. V, J and clone size reflect that table, while D and trimming were determined from the DNA. The sample lists 150,000 to 200,000 clones; roughly four fifths were seen once. The CDR3 totals 16 residues. CDR1 and CDR2 (germline): KGHSH, LQKENI. Trimming removed 3 bases at V and 2 bases at J, with 14 bases between. Sequencing was carried out using peripheral blood. This clonotype was obtained from a middle-aged man who had recovered from COVID-19. The chain employs TRBV18 and TRBJ1-5; weak D call: TRBD1 (5 bases). The CDR3 here is CASSPQQGEGNQPQHF. The CDR3 coding sequence is TGTGCCAGCTCACCTCAGCAGGGTGAAGGCAATCAGCCCCAGCATTTT.